This T cell receptor (beta chain) was documented in a study of T-cell reconstitution after alpha-beta-depleted transplantation in children. V lost 3 bases, J lost 6 bases, and 4 bases lay in between. The CDR3 length is 11 residues. Germline values: CDR1 SNHLY, CDR2 FYNNEI. Unique molecular identifiers were incorporated into the prepared TCRbeta library. In TCRdb, the PCR reads were re-called with MiXCR into one record per CDR3 protein. The profile shows 450,000 to 500,000 distinct CDR3 sequences, around an eighth of them singletons. The rearrangement uses TRBV2 and TRBJ2-3; D unclear. This clonotype originated in a human donor who donated a stem cell graft to a child with combined immunodeficiency. The source was PBMCs from the stem cell graft donor, collected from the stem cell graft. Here the CDR3 reads CASSDVDTQYF. CDR3 DNA: TGTGCCAGCAGTGACGTGGATACGCAGTATTTT.